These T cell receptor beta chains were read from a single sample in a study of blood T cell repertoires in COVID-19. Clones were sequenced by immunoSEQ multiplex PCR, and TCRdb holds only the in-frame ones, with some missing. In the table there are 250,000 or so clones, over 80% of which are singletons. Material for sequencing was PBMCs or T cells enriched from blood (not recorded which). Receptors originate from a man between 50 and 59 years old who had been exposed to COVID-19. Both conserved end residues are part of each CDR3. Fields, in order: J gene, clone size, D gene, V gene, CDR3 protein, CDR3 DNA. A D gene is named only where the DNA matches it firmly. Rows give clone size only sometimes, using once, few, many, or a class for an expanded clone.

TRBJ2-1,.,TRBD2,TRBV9,CASSVRGRDSYNEQFF,TGTGCCAGCAGCGTACGCGGGAGGGATTCCTACAATGAGCAGTTCTTC
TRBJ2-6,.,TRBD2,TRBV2,CASTDLAGVSGANVLTF,TGTGCCAGCACAGACTTAGCGGGAGTCTCTGGGGCCAACGTCCTGACTTTC
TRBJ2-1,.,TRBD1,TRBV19,CASSIGTGNFNEQFF,TGTGCCAGTAGTATTGGGACAGGGAATTTCAATGAGCAGTTCTTC
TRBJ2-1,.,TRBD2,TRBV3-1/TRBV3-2,CASSHPSGRALGEQFF,TGTGCCAGCAGCCATCCTAGCGGGAGGGCCCTTGGTGAGCAGTTCTTC
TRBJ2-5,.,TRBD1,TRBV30,CAWSKTGLETQYF,TGTGCCTGGAGCAAGACAGGGCTTGAGACCCAGTACTTC
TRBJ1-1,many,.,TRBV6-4,CASSDSQEGNTEAFF,TGTGCCAGCAGTGACTCTCAAGAGGGGAACACTGAAGCTTTCTTT
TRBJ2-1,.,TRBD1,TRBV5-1,CASSHRDRGGNEQFF,TGCGCCAGCAGCCACCGGGACAGGGGAGGCAATGAGCAGTTCTTC
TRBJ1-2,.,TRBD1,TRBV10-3,CAISATGGAGYGYTF,TGTGCCATCAGTGCGACAGGGGGCGCCGGTTATGGCTACACCTTC
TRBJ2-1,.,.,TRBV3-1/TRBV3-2,CASSPRGMSYNEQFF,TGTGCCAGCAGCCCACGGGGTATGTCCTACAATGAGCAGTTCTTC
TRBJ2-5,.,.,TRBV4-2,CASSQDTYQETQYF,TGTGCCAGCAGCCAAGACACATACCAAGAGACCCAGTACTTC
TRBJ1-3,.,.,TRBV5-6,CASSTRQDLSGNTIYF,TGTGCCAGCAGCACCCGACAGGATCTCTCTGGAAACACCATATATTTT
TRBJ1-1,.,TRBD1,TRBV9,CASSAGTGGNTEAFF,TGTGCCAGCAGCGCCGGGACAGGGGGTAACACTGAAGCTTTCTTT
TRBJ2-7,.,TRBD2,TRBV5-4,CASSSTGGYEQYF,TGTGCCAGCAGCTCCACGGGGGGCTACGAGCAGTACTTC
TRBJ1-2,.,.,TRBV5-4,CASSLVTGASYGYTF,TGTGCCAGCAGCTTGGTAACAGGAGCAAGCTATGGCTACACCTTC
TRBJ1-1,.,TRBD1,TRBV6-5,CASSGQGNTEAFF,TGTGCCAGCTCAGGACAGGGAAACACTGAAGCTTTCTTT
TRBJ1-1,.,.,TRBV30,CAWSRGGLNTEAFF,TGTGCCTGGAGCCGCGGGGGGTTGAACACTGAAGCTTTCTTT
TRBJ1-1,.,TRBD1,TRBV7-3,CASSRDSNTEAFF,TGTGCCAGCAGCAGGGACAGTAACACTGAAGCTTTCTTT
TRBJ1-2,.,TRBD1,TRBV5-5,CASSLMGTDYGYTF,TGTGCCAGCAGCTTGATGGGGACAGACTATGGCTACACCTTC
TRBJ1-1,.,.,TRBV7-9,CASSTSPLNTEAFF,TGTGCCAGCAGCACGTCACCCCTAAACACTGAAGCTTTCTTT
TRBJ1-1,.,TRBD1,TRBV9,CASSGTGGGGTEAFF,TGTGCCAGCAGCGGTACAGGGGGCGGTGGCACTGAAGCTTTCTTT
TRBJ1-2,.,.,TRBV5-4,CASSLAGGLDYGYTF,TGTGCCAGCAGCTTGGCCGGGGGGCTAGACTATGGCTACACCTTC
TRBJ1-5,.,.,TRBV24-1,CATSGEGPSQPQHF,TGTGCCACCAGTGGCGAGGGTCCGAGTCAGCCCCAGCATTTT
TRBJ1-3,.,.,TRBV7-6,CASSPHYSSGNTIYF,TGTGCCAGCAGCCCCCACTATAGCTCTGGAAACACCATATATTTT
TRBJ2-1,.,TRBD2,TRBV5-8,CASSLAGLAYYYEQFF,TGTGCCAGCAGCTTGGCAGGACTAGCCTATTACTATGAGCAGTTCTTC
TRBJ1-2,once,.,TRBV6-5,CASSDTFSYTF,TGTGCCAGCAGCGACACTTTCAGCTACACCTTC
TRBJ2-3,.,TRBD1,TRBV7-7,CASSSKGAGDTQYF,TGTGCTAGCAGCTCAAAGGGGGCGGGAGATACGCAGTATTTT
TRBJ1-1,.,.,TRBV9,CASSVTGANTEAFF,TGTGCCAGCAGCGTAACAGGTGCGAACACTGAAGCTTTCTTT